This TCR beta chain was sequenced for a study of blood T cell repertoires in COVID-19. Study details: Acute and convalescent COVID-19 samples came from the United States, Italy and Spain. In each case, the material was cDNA or gDNA derived from T cells, B-cell-depleted T cells, or PBMCs.

TCRdb's table, derived via immunoSEQ multiplex PCR, lists solely in-frame clones and lacks some. The table shows over 300,000 clones, with more than 70% occurring only once. On this clone: The same CDR3 can be traced to other DNA sequences in this sample.

The CDR3 is 12 residues long. Germline V gives CDR1 MNHNS, CDR2 SASEGT. V was pared by 1 base and J by 4 bases, with 4 bases between. The sequencing input was peripheral blood. The sequence was obtained from a man between 18 and 35 years old who had recovered from COVID-19. The rearrangement joins TRBV6-1 to TRBJ1-2, with D unresolved. For the CDR3, the DNA is TGTGCCAGCAGTGAAGGGAGCTATGGCTACACCTTC. Translated, it gives CASSEGSYGYTF.